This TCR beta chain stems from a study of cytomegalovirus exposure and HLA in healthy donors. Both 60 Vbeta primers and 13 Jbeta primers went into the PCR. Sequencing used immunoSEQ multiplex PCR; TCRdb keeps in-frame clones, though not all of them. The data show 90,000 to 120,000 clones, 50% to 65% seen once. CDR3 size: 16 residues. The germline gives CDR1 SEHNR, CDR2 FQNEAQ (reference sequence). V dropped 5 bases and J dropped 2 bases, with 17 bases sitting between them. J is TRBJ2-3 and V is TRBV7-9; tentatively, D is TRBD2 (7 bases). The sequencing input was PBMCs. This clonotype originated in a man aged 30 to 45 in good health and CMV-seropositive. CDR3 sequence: CASSPWGGVSTDTQYF. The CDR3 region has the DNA TGTGCCAGCAGCCCCTGGGGGGGCGTATCCACAGATACGCAGTATTTT.